This T cell receptor (beta chain) was found in a study of cytomegalovirus exposure and HLA in healthy donors. This PCR relied on a set of 60 Vbeta primers and 13 Jbeta primers. Original methodology: A later analysis counted tens of millions of unique TCR beta chains, some 12 million shared. The method was immunoSEQ multiplex PCR; TCRdb's version includes in-frame clones alone and lacks a portion of them. That table supplies the V and J calls and clone size; D and trimming were determined from the DNA. The table shows under 200,000 clones, with roughly 85% occurring only once. A word on this clone: Its specificity is unknown.

Notes on the study in general: Indistinguishable V segments, including TRBV6-2 and TRBV6-3, were excluded. Roughly even sequencing depth across donors was the assumption behind the presence/absence analyses. The dataset shows that most TCR sequences were rare, while some public TCRs occurred in many donors.

Germline CDR1 reads LGHNA; CDR2 reads YNFKEQ. The CDR3 is 15 amino acids. The V and J ends lost 0 bases and 5 bases respectively, with 14 bases between them. This clonotype originated in a woman in her thirties or forties in good health and CMV-seronegative. The chain employs TRBV4-2 and TRBJ2-7; D possibly corresponds to TRBD2 (5 bases). Sequences were obtained from PBMCs. The CDR3 DNA sequence: TGTGCCAGCAGCCAAGACGGACTCCTTGGCGACGAGCAGTACTTC. Amino acids: CASSQDGLLGDEQYF.